The sample holds one count of the clone carrying this TCR beta chain. The entry originates in a study of blood T cell repertoires in COVID-19. Study details: T cells, B-cell-depleted T cells, or PBMCs supplied cDNA or gDNA.

The CDR3 is 15 amino acids. Germline V CDR1 and CDR2: SGHNT, YYREEE (reference sequence). Trimming stripped 0 bases from V and 2 bases from J, with 8 bases between. Under the authors' procedure: Counts of nucleated cells, estimated from reference gene primer amplification, were obtained. Data came from immunoSEQ multiplex PCR; TCRdb stores just in-frame clones and leaves some out. The V and J calls and clone size are taken from that table; D and trimming were inferred from the DNA. The repertoire holds just over 150,000 clones, with 80% to 95% as singletons. V gene TRBV5-4 combines with J gene TRBJ1-4, with D possibly being TRBD1 (6 bases). This receptor was obtained from a woman between 45 and 60 years old with acute or convalescent COVID-19. Source material: peripheral blood. The CDR3 protein is CASSLVGATNEKLFF. As DNA, the CDR3 is TGTGCCAGCAGCTTGGTGGGGGCGACTAATGAAAAACTGTTTTTT. The full variable domain, rest sourced from reference TRBV5-4 and TRBJ1-4, is ETGVTQSPTHLIKTRGQQVTLRCSSQSGHNTVSWYQQALGQGPQFIFQYYREEENGRGNFPPRFSGLQFPNYSSELNVNALELDDSALYLCASSLVGATNEKLFFGSGTQLSVL.